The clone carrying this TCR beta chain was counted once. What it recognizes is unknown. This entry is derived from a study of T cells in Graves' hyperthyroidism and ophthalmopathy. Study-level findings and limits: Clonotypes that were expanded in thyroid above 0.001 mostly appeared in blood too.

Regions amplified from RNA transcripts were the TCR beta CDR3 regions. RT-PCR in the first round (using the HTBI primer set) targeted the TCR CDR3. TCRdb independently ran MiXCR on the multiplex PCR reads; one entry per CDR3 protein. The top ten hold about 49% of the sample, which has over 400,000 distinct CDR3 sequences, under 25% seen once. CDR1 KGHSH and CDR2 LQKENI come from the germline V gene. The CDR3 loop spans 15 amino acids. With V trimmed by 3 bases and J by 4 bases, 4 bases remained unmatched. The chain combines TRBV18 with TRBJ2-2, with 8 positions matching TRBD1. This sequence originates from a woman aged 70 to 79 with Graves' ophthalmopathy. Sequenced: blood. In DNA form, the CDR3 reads TGTGCCAGCTCACCGCAGGGGGCCAGCACCGGGGAGCTGTTTTTT. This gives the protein CASSPQGASTGELFF.